One sample yielded the 18 T cell receptor beta chains listed below, sequenced in a study of blood T cell repertoires in COVID-19. TCRdb's copy holds only in-frame clones and misses some; the assay was immunoSEQ multiplex PCR. The sample carries around 140,000 clones, 75% to 80% recorded once. Source material: PBMCs or T cells enriched from blood (not recorded which). These receptors were obtained from a woman aged 45-65 years who had recovered from COVID-19.

The rearrangement joins TRBV5-1 to TRBJ2-3; 13 nucleotides match TRBD2. Germline CDR1 is SGHRS and CDR2 is YFSETQ. V was pared by 6 bases and J by 5 bases, with 6 bases of the junction left unmatched. There are 15 residues in the CDR3. CDR3 sequence (DNA): TGCGCCAGCACCCTACTAGCGGGAGGGCAAGATACGCAGTATTTT. It specifies CASTLLAGGQDTQYF.

The V call is TRBV7-8, the J call TRBJ2-5, with D hard to call. V shed 11 bases and J shed 4 bases, with 5 bases lying between them. CDR1 is SGHVS and CDR2 is FQNEAQ in the germline V gene. The CDR3 length is 9 residues. CDR3 amino acids: CAVGETQYF. DNA for the CDR3: TGTGCCGTCGGAGAGACCCAGTACTTC.

This clone was counted once. This sequence joins TRBV27 and TRBJ2-4; unclear D gene. CDR1 and CDR2 (germline): MNHEY, SMNVEV (reference sequence). Trimming removed 3 bases at V and 0 bases at J, with 12 bases between. The CDR3 loop spans 16 amino acids. CDR3 DNA: TGTGCCAGCAGTTTCTCAGGATTCGTAGCCAAAAACATTCAGTACTTC. Residues: CASSFSGFVAKNIQYF.

V usage is TRBV20-1 and J usage is TRBJ2-7; TRBD2 aligns across 8 bases. With V trimmed by 3 bases and J by 7 bases, 14 bases remained unmatched. This CDR3 is built from 15 residues. The germline CDR1 and CDR2 sequences are DFQATT and SNEGSKA (reference sequence). The CDR3 loop is CSASPSGRLRGEQYF. The CDR3 DNA follows: TGCAGTGCTAGTCCGAGCGGGAGATTACGTGGAGAGCAGTACTTC.

In DNA form, the CDR3 reads TGTGCCAGCAGCTTAGCGGGCACACTGGGTGGCTACACCTTC. Residues: CASSLAGTLGGYTF. The V gene is TRBV7-9, the J gene TRBJ1-2; D not certain. CDR1 and CDR2 (germline): SEHNR, FQNEAQ (reference sequence). Trimming removed 0 bases from V and 7 bases from J, with 12 bases in between. The CDR3 spans 14 residues.

The J gene is TRBJ1-4, the V gene TRBV6-6, with D maybe TRBD1 (6 bases). The CDR3 has 16 residues. V lost 6 bases and J 2 bases, leaving 16 bases between the germline ends. CDR1 is MNHNY and CDR2 is SVGAGI in the germline V gene (reference sequence). CDR3 loop: CASSDTTRGTNEKLFF. In nucleotides, the CDR3 is TGTGCCAGCAGCGATACAACAAGGGGGACTAATGAAAAACTGTTTTTT.

The V call is TRBV18, the J call TRBJ2-3; D unclear. The V gene lost 2 bases and the J gene lost 4 bases, with 4 bases spanning the gap. The CDR3 sequence is 12 residues long. CDR1 KGHSH and CDR2 LQKENI come from the germline V gene. CDR3 nucleotide sequence: TGTGCCAGCTCACCAATCGCAGATACGCAGTATTTT. This translates into CASSPIADTQYF.

The chain employs TRBV5-4 and TRBJ1-2, with 9 bases identical to TRBD1. CDR1 and CDR2 from the germline V gene are SGHNT and YYREEE (reference sequence). After removal of 3 bases from V and 4 bases from J, the junction contained 1 base not matched to a gene. The CDR3 is 13 residues long. This CDR3 reads CASSWTGAYGYTF. CDR3 in DNA: TGTGCCAGCAGCTGGACAGGGGCCTATGGCTACACCTTC. Looking up the rest from reference TRBV5-4 and TRBJ1-2 gives the full variable domain: ETGVTQSPTHLIKTRGQQVTLRCSSQSGHNTVSWYQQALGQGPQFIFQYYREEENGRGNFPPRFSGLQFPNYSSELNVNALELDDSALYLCASSWTGAYGYTFGSGTRLTVV.

The V and J genes are TRBV30 and TRBJ2-3, with D maybe TRBD1 (6 bases). There are 15 residues in the CDR3. Germline V lookup: CDR1 GTSNPN, CDR2 SVGIG (reference sequence). V dropped 2 bases and J dropped 1 base, with 13 bases sitting between them. DNA of the CDR3: TGTGCCTGGAGTCCACCGGCAGGGGGCACAGATACGCAGTATTTT. Protein product: CAWSPPAGGTDTQYF.

The chain recombines TRBV28 with TRBJ1-1, with TRBD1 matching 10 bases. Per the germline V gene, CDR1 is MDHEN and CDR2 is SYDVKM. J was trimmed by 7 bases and V by 5 bases; bases with no gene match: 7. The CDR3 covers 14 residues. The CDR3 DNA reads TGTGCCAGCAGTCCGGGACAGGGGACGAGTGAAGCTTTCTTT. Encoded protein: CASSPGQGTSEAFF.

The genes are TRBV24-1 and TRBJ2-3, with D tentatively TRBD2 (7 bases). The CDR3 sequence is 15 residues long. V lost 3 bases, J lost 0 bases, and 9 bases lay in between. Looked up from germline, CDR1 is KGHDR and CDR2 is SFDVKD. The chain's CDR3 is CATSDRGGSTDTQYF. The CDR3 DNA is TGTGCCACCAGTGATAGGGGGGGTAGCACAGATACGCAGTATTTT.

The chain is built from TRBV28 and TRBJ1-4; TRBD1 matches at 9 bases. Unmatched junction bases numbered 10, after V lost 6 bases and J lost 8 bases. CDR3 length: 15 residues. Germline CDR1 MDHEN, CDR2 SYDVKM. CDR3 sequence (DNA): TGTGCCAGCAGACCCCGGGACAGGGAAGGCGAAAAACTGTTTTTT. Its translation is CASRPRDREGEKLFF.

The chain combines TRBV7-8 with TRBJ2-2; a possible D gene is TRBD2 (5 bases). Germline assignment: CDR1 SGHVS and CDR2 FQNEAQ. The ends were cut back, 2 bases at V and 2 bases at J, with 6 bases in the middle. CDR3 size: 14 residues. CDR3 amino acids: CASSLTSNTGELFF. The CDR3 coding sequence is TGTGCCAGCAGCTTAACTAGTAACACCGGGGAGCTGTTTTTT.

This chain joins TRBV9 and TRBJ2-1; 12 bases are shared with TRBD2. The CDR3 spans 15 residues. V shed 3 bases, J shed 10 bases, and the junction held 8 bases outside the gene matches. From germline, CDR1 is SGDLS and CDR2 YYNGEE. The CDR3 is CASSARTSGMDEQFF. In DNA, the CDR3 is TGTGCCAGCAGCGCCAGGACTAGCGGGATGGACGAGCAGTTCTTC. The complete variable domain, with remaining parts taken from reference TRBV9 and TRBJ2-1, reads DSGVTQTPKHLITATGQRVTLRCSPRSGDLSVYWYQQSLDQGLQFLIQYYNGEERAKGNILERFSAQQFPDLHSELNLSSLELGDSALYFCASSARTSGMDEQFFGPGTRLTVL.

The rearrangement links TRBV7-6 to TRBJ1-1; the D gene is possibly TRBD1 (6 bases). This CDR3 region has 12 residues. Germline CDR1 and CDR2: SGHVS and FNYEAQ. Trimming cost V 5 bases and J 5 bases, with 9 bases left between them. The CDR3 loop is CASSQGGTEAFF. CDR3 DNA sequence: TGTGCCAGCAGCCAAGGGGGTACTGAAGCTTTCTTT. Together with reference TRBV7-6 and TRBJ1-1, the CDR3 gives the full variable domain: GAGVSQSPRYKVTKRGQDVALRCDPISGHVSLYWYRQALGQGPEFLTYFNYEAQQDKSGLPNDRFSAERPEGSISTLTIQRTEQRDSAMYRCASSQGGTEAFFGQGTRLTVV.

This clone was counted only a few times. V usage is TRBV28 and J usage is TRBJ1-2; 9 positions match TRBD1. CDR1 and CDR2 from the germline V gene are MDHEN and SYDVKM. This CDR3 spans 14 amino acids. V was clipped by 6 bases and J by 7 bases; unmatched bases: 9. The CDR3 bases are TGTGCCAGCAGACGACACAGGGGGCGCGGTGGCTACACCTTC. It codes for CASRRHRGRGGYTF.

The chain carries TRBV19 and TRBJ2-1; a weak D match, TRBD1 (6 bases). Germline V gene data show CDR1 as LNHDA and CDR2 as SQIVND (reference sequence). Trimming cost V 6 bases and J 0 bases, with 12 bases left between them. CDR3 length: 15 amino acids. CDR3 nucleotides: TGTGCCAGTAGAAGGGACATAAGCTCCTACAATGAGCAGTTCTTC. Its translation: CASRRDISSYNEQFF.

This chain uses TRBV9 with TRBJ1-1, with a possible D match to TRBD1 (6 bases). The CDR3 has 14 amino acids. The V end was cut by 4 bases, the J end by 4 bases, with 14 bases between. The V gene's germline CDR1 is SGDLS and CDR2 YYNGEE. The CDR3 DNA is TGTGCCAGCAGCCCGAGGGCAGGGGTCACTGAAGCTTTCTTT. Amino acids: CASSPRAGVTEAFF.